This T cell receptor beta chain was retrieved from a study of cytomegalovirus exposure and HLA in healthy donors. In the study overall: Inside one of the first data releases sat around 77 million unique TCRs taken from HLA-typed donors. Study findings and constraints: Some TCR beta chains (approximately 180 of them) were listed as cytomegalovirus-associated. The CMV antigen specificity of a few CMV-associated chains was confirmed through in vitro analysis. A later analysis linked a missense DCLRE1C variant to TCR beta V- and J-gene trimming.

CDR1 and CDR2 (germline): LNHDA, SQIVND (reference sequence). After removal of 2 bases from V and 6 bases from J, the junction contained 14 bases not matched to a gene. CDR3 length: 17 amino acids. Amplification used 60 Vbeta primers and 13 Jbeta primers. Here immunoSEQ multiplex PCR was the method, and the copy in TCRdb shows in-frame clones only, minus some. The profile shows over 200,000 clones, about 85% of them singletons. A remark on this clone: No antigen is known for it.

This sequence was found in a human donor in good health. Specimen: PBMCs. The chain links TRBV19 to TRBJ2-3; 7 nucleotides agree with TRBD1. The CDR3 region is CASSIPPIEGASDTQYF. The CDR3 nucleotides read TGTGCCAGTAGTATACCCCCGATTGAGGGGGCTTCGGATACGCAGTATTTT.